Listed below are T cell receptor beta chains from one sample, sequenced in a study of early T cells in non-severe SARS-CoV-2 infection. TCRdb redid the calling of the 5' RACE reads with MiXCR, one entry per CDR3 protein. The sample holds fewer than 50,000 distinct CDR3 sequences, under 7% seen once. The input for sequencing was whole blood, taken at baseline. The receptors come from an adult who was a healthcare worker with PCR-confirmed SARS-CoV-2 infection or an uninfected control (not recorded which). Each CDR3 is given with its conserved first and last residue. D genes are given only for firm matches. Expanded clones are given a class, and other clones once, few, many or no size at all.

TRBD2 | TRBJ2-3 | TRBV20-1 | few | CSARDYGTSGTDTQYF | TGCAGTGCTAGAGATTACGGGACTAGCGGTACAGATACGCAGTATTTT
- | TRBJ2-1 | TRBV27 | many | CASSLLEGAYNEQFF | TGTGCCAGCAGTTTACTGGAGGGGGCCTACAATGAGCAGTTCTTC
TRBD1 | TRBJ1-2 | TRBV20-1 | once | CSAMVPGQNPGYGYTF | TGCAGTGCCATGGTGCCGGGACAGAATCCAGGATATGGCTACACCTTC
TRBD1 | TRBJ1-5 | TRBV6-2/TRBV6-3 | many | CASSYFGQGVQPQHF | TGTGCCAGCAGTTACTTCGGACAGGGGGTTCAGCCCCAGCATTTT
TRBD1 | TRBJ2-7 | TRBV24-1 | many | CATSDGQDRGLPGIYEQYF | TGTGCCACCAGTGATGGGCAGGACAGGGGGCTCCCTGGGATCTACGAGCAGTACTTC
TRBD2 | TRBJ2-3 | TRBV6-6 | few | CASSRDYSTQYF | TGTGCCAGCAGCCGGGACTACAGTACGCAGTATTTT
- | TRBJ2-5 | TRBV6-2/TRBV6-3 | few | CASSYSRVQETQYF | TGTGCCAGCAGTTACTCTCGAGTTCAAGAGACCCAGTACTTC
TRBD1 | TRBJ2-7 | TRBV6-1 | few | CASSELDRVHYEQYF | TGTGCCAGCAGTGAATTGGACAGGGTCCACTACGAGCAGTACTTC
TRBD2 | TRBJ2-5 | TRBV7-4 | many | CASSGLAGRETQYF | TGTGCCAGCAGCGGACTAGCGGGGAGGGAGACCCAGTACTTC
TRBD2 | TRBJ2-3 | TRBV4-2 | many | CASSQDAASGGTDTQYF | TGTGCCAGCAGCCAAGATGCAGCTAGCGGGGGGACAGATACGCAGTATTTT
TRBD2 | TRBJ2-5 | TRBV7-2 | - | CASSLAWGLGQETQYF | TGTGCCAGCAGCTTAGCATGGGGACTAGGACAAGAGACCCAGTACTTC
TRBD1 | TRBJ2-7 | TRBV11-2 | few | CASSRTGAREAYEQYF | TGTGCCAGCAGTAGAACAGGGGCCCGCGAAGCCTACGAGCAGTACTTC
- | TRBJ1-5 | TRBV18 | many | CASSLRGAQPQHF | TGTGCCAGCTCACTCAGAGGAGCTCAGCCCCAGCATTTT
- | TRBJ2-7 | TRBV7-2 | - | CASSLGDQRREQYF | TGTGCCAGCAGCTTAGGGGACCAAAGGAGGGAGCAGTACTTC
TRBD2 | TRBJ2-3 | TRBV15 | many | CATSSGLAGARTDTQYF | TGTGCCACCAGCTCGGGACTAGCGGGGGCCCGCACAGATACGCAGTATTTT
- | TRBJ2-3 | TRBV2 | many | CASSSSYTDTQYF | TGTGCCAGCAGTAGTTCCTACACAGATACGCAGTATTTT
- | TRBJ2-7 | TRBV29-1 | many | CSVAGVRLASNEQYF | TGCAGCGTCGCCGGAGTCAGGCTAGCCAGTAACGAGCAGTACTTC
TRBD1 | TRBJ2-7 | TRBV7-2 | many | CASSPLFGTGFHEQYF | TGTGCCAGCAGCCCACTATTTGGGACAGGGTTCCACGAGCAGTACTTC
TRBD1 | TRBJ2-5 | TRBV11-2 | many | CASSQGAETQYF | TGTGCCAGCAGCCAGGGGGCGGAGACCCAGTACTTC
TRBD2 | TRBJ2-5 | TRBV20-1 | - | CSARKGLAGEETQYF | TGCAGTGCTAGAAAAGGACTAGCGGGGGAAGAGACCCAGTACTTC
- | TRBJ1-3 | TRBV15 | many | CATSTHRDNSGNTIYF | TGTGCCACCAGCACACACCGGGACAACTCTGGAAACACCATATATTTT
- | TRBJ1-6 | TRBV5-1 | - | CASSLVEISNSPLHF | TGCGCCAGCAGCTTGGTGGAGATAAGTAATTCACCCCTCCACTTT
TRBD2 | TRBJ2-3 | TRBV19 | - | CASSIGLRGAIMTQYF | TGTGCCAGTAGTATAGGTTTGCGGGGGGCCATCATGACGCAGTATTTT
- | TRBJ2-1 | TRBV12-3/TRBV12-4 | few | CASSLFASISYNEQFF | TGTGCCAGCAGTTTATTTGCCAGCATCTCCTACAATGAGCAGTTCTTC
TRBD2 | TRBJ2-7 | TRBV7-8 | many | CASSQTSGSYEQYF | TGTGCCAGCAGTCAAACTAGCGGGAGCTACGAGCAGTACTTC
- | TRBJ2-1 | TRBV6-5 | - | CASSYALAAHNEQFF | TGTGCCAGCAGTTACGCCCTCGCGGCCCACAATGAGCAGTTCTTC
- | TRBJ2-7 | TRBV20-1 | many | CSAIGGDFNYEQYF | TGCAGTGCTATAGGCGGGGACTTCAACTACGAGCAGTACTTC
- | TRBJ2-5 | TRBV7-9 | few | CASSTGPRAQYF | TGTGCCAGCAGTACAGGCCCCAGGGCCCAGTACTTC
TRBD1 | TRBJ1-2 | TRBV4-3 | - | CASSQGTGLNYGYTF | TGCGCCAGCAGCCAAGGGACAGGGCTCAACTATGGCTACACCTTC
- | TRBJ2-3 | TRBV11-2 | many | CASAVRDTQYF | TGTGCCAGCGCCGTTCGGGATACGCAGTATTTT
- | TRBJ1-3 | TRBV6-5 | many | CASSLTSSPSGNTIYF | TGTGCCAGCAGCCTCACCTCCAGCCCCTCTGGAAACACCATATATTTT
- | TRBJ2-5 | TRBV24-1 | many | CATSDSGDYQETQYF | TGTGCCACCAGTGATTCAGGAGACTACCAAGAGACCCAGTACTTC
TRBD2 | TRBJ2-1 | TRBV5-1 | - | CASSLASAGDEQFF | TGCGCCAGCAGCTTGGCCTCGGCGGGGGACGAGCAGTTCTTC
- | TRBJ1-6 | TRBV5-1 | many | CASSLAGSSPLHF | TGCGCCAGCAGCCTAGCAGGGTCCTCACCCCTCCACTTT
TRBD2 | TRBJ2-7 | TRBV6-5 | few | CASTGGYEQYF | TGTGCCAGCACGGGGGGCTACGAGCAGTACTTC
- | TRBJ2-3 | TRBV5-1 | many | CASSLIGGTDTQYF | TGCGCCAGCAGCTTGATAGGGGGCACAGATACGCAGTATTTT
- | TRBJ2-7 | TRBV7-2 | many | CASSPALDYEQYF | TGTGCCAGCAGCCCGGCACTAGACTACGAGCAGTACTTC
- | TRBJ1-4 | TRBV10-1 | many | CASSESRADKNEKLFF | TGCGCCAGCAGTGAGTCTCGCGCGGATAAGAATGAAAAACTGTTTTTT
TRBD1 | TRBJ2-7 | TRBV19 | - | CASSIARRQGPSYEQYF | TGTGCCAGTAGTATAGCTCGTCGACAGGGACCTTCCTACGAGCAGTACTTC
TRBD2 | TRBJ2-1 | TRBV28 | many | CASSPGGSYNEQFF | TGTGCCAGCAGCCCGGGGGGGAGCTACAATGAGCAGTTCTTC
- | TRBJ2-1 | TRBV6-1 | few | CASSGPYNEQFF | TGTGCCAGCAGTGGACCCTACAATGAGCAGTTCTTC
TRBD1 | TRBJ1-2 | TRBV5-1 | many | CASSLQGATGDGYTF | TGCGCCAGCAGCTTACAGGGGGCGACGGGCGATGGCTACACCTTC
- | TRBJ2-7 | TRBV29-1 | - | CSVVSGYGSYEQYF | TGCAGCGTTGTAAGCGGCTACGGATCCTACGAGCAGTACTTC
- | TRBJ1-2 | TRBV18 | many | CASSPQDYYGYTF | TGTGCCAGCTCACCCCAAGACTATTATGGCTACACCTTC
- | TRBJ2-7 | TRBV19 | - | CASSIVGASYEQYF | TGTGCCAGTAGTATAGTCGGGGCTTCCTACGAGCAGTACTTC
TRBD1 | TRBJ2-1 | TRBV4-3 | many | CASTTGTGVNEQFF | TGCGCCAGCACGACCGGGACAGGTGTAAATGAGCAGTTCTTC
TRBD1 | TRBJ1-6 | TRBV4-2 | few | CASSQETGLNSPLHF | TGTGCCAGCAGCCAAGAGACAGGGCTCAATTCACCCCTCCACTTT
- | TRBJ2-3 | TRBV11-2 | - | CASSLDPAIRTQYF | TGTGCCAGCAGCTTAGATCCGGCGATTAGGACGCAGTATTTT
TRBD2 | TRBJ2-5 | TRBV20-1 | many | CSARGGSGGDGETQYF | TGCAGTGCTAGAGGTGGAAGCGGGGGCGATGGGGAGACCCAGTACTTC
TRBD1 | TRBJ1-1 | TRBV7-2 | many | CASSLAGRDRNTEAFF | TGTGCCAGCAGCTTAGCGGGCCGGGACAGGAACACTGAAGCTTTCTTT